This TCR beta chain was identified during a study of blood T cell repertoires in COVID-19. In the study overall: Samples came from the United States, Italy and Spain, spanning acute and convalescent COVID-19. Sample material is recorded as cDNA or gDNA derived from T cells, B-cell-depleted T cells, or PBMCs.

Per the study methods: It was from reference gene primer amplification that nucleated cell counts were estimated. Repertoires were generated with immunoSEQ multiplex PCR, while TCRdb's copy carries only in-frame clones and drops some. The V and J calls and the clone size are those of that table, but D and trimming were determined from the DNA. The sample carries 55,000 to 90,000 clones, around 81% recorded once. Trimming pared 4 bases from V and 9 bases from J, leaving 11 bases between. The CDR3 spans 12 residues. Germline CDR1 and CDR2: SGHRS and YFSETQ. This rearrangement joins TRBV5-1 to TRBJ2-1, with D perhaps matching TRBD2 (5 bases). The sequencing sample was made of peripheral blood. This TCR derives from a woman aged 60 to 75 with acute or convalescent COVID-19. CDR3: CASSTRSGEQFF. The CDR3 nucleotides are TGCGCCAGCAGCACTAGAAGTGGTGAGCAGTTCTTC. Full variable domain (missing parts from reference TRBV5-1 and TRBJ2-1): KAGVTQTPRYLIKTRGQQVTLSCSPISGHRSVSWYQQTPGQGLQFLFEYFSETQRNKGNFPGRFSGRQFSNSRSEMNVSTLELGDSALYLCASSTRSGEQFFGPGTRLTVL.